These 27 T cell receptor beta chains were sequenced from one sample in a study of OX40 agonist ivuxolimab in advanced cancers. Repertoires were generated with immunoSEQ multiplex PCR, while TCRdb's copy carries only in-frame clones and drops some. The sample includes approximately 160,000 clones, around 94% of them seen just once. The specimen was CD4+ or CD8+ T cells sorted from blood, collected in a trial of the OX40 agonist ivuxolimab. The receptors were sampled from an adult with an advanced solid tumor such as melanoma, head and neck, liver or kidney cancer.

The chain links TRBV9 to TRBJ1-1; 7 bases map to TRBD1. The CDR3 extends over 15 amino acids. Germline V gene lookup returns CDR1 SGDLS and CDR2 YYNGEE. The trim removed 4 bases at V and 1 base at J, leaving 7 bases unmatched. CDR3 protein: CASSPKQGQNTEAFF. The CDR3 DNA reads as TGTGCCAGCAGCCCGAAACAGGGGCAGAACACTGAAGCTTTCTTT.

CDR3 DNA: TGTGCCAGCAGCAAACCGACAGGCTCCTACGAGCAGTACTTC. It specifies CASSKPTGSYEQYF. This chain links TRBV7-9 with TRBJ2-7; D might be TRBD1 (6 bases). There are 14 residues in the CDR3. Germline loops: CDR1 SEHNR, CDR2 FQNEAQ (reference sequence). Trimming left V 5 bases short and J 0 bases short, with 11 bases between.

This clone was observed a handful of times. J is TRBJ1-4 and V is TRBV19; D is undetermined. Germline loops: CDR1 LNHDA, CDR2 SQIVND (reference sequence). The CDR3 runs 14 residues. V was trimmed by 3 bases and J by 4 bases, leaving 9 bases between them. The CDR3 region has the DNA TGTGCCAGTAGTATTACCCCGCATAATGAAAAACTGTTTTTT. Translating it yields CASSITPHNEKLFF.

This clone occurred once. The chain uses TRBV4-2 and TRBJ1-1; 7 nucleotides match TRBD1. The CDR3 loop spans 14 amino acids. The V and J ends lost 4 bases and 5 bases, in that order; junction bases with no gene match: 7. In germline, CDR1 is LGHNA, CDR2 YNFKEQ. CDR3 region: CASSPITGVTEAFF. CDR3 bases: TGTGCCAGCAGCCCGATAACAGGGGTTACTGAAGCTTTCTTT.

The V and J genes are TRBV9 and TRBJ2-5; 10 bases fit TRBD2. The CDR3 covers 15 residues. After removal of 0 bases from V and 4 bases from J, the junction contained 3 bases not matched to a gene. Germline lookup yields CDR1 SGDLS and CDR2 YYNGEE. This chain's CDR3 is CASSVAIAGGETQYF. CDR3 nucleotides: TGTGCCAGCAGCGTAGCTATAGCGGGAGGAGAGACCCAGTACTTC.

V usage is TRBV25-1 and J usage is TRBJ2-7; either TRBD1 or TRBD2 may supply D (5 bases each). The CDR3 length is 11 residues. Germline CDR1 reads MGHDK; CDR2 reads SYGVNS. V gave up 6 bases and J gave up 3 bases, with 6 bases separating them. The CDR3 nucleotides read TGTGCCAGCAGGAGGGGCTACGAGCAGTACTTC. Translating gives CASRRGYEQYF.

A single count supports this clone. V usage is TRBV5-1 and J usage is TRBJ1-6; D perhaps matches TRBD1 (6 bases). Germline V gene data show CDR1 as SGHRS and CDR2 as YFSETQ. V was cut by 2 bases and J by 5 bases, with 11 bases left in between. CDR3 length: 15 residues. The CDR3: CASSLGGGNNSPLHF. CDR3 DNA: TGCGCCAGCAGCTTAGGGGGTGGGAATAATTCACCCCTCCACTTT. The variable domain in full, with the rest retrieved from reference TRBV5-1 and TRBJ1-6, is KAGVTQTPRYLIKTRGQQVTLSCSPISGHRSVSWYQQTPGQGLQFLFEYFSETQRNKGNFPGRFSGRQFSNSRSEMNVSTLELGDSALYLCASSLGGGNNSPLHFGNGTRLTVT.

The V call is TRBV28, the J call TRBJ1-1, with 8 bases fitting TRBD1. The J segment lost 7 bases and the V segment lost 3 bases, leaving 4 bases of the junction unmatched. The CDR3 sequence is 13 residues long. Germline CDR1 MDHEN, CDR2 SYDVKM. In DNA form, the CDR3 reads TGTGCCAGCAGTTTGTCAGGGGGCAATGAAGCTTTCTTT. This translates into CASSLSGGNEAFF. Complete variable domain (other parts from reference TRBV28 and TRBJ1-1): DVKVTQSSRYLVKRTGEKVFLECVQDMDHENMFWYRQDPGLGLRLIYFSYDVKMKEKGDIPEGYSVSREKKERFSLILESASTNQTSMYLCASSLSGGNEAFFGQGTRLTVV.

The chain is built from TRBV5-1 and TRBJ2-5; unclear D gene. The CDR3 has 11 amino acids. V lost 5 bases to trimming and J lost 4 bases, with 6 bases between them. CDR1 is SGHRS and CDR2 is YFSETQ in the germline V gene. CDR3: CASSLTETQYF. In nucleotides, the CDR3 is TGCGCCAGCAGTTTGACAGAGACCCAGTACTTC. Combining the CDR3 with reference TRBV5-1 and TRBJ2-5 gives the whole variable domain KAGVTQTPRYLIKTRGQQVTLSCSPISGHRSVSWYQQTPGQGLQFLFEYFSETQRNKGNFPGRFSGRQFSNSRSEMNVSTLELGDSALYLCASSLTETQYFGPGTRLLVL.

The chain couples TRBV28 to TRBJ2-7, with D unresolved. The ends were cut back, 3 bases at V and 0 bases at J, with 12 bases in the middle. The CDR3 loop spans 15 amino acids. Germline V gene data show CDR1 as MDHEN and CDR2 as SYDVKM. Here the CDR3 reads CASSLISSDSYEQYF. The CDR3 nucleotides are TGTGCCAGCAGTTTGATTAGCTCGGACTCCTACGAGCAGTACTTC.

The chain carries TRBV9 and TRBJ2-1; no firm D call. The CDR3 is 16 residues long. Trimming left V 0 bases short and J 0 bases short, with 10 bases between. Germline lookup yields CDR1 SGDLS and CDR2 YYNGEE. CDR3 in DNA: TGTGCCAGCAGCGTAGCAAGCCTTAGCTCCTACAATGAGCAGTTCTTC. Protein product: CASSVASLSSYNEQFF.

The J gene is TRBJ2-2, the V gene TRBV28, with TRBD2 identical over 14 bases. Germline V gene lookup returns CDR1 MDHEN and CDR2 SYDVKM. The CDR3 sequence is 17 residues long. V shed 2 bases and J 3 bases; nucleotides not matched to a gene: 2. CDR3 nucleotides: TGTGCCAGCAGTTTAGGGGGACTAGCGGGGGACACCGGGGAGCTGTTTTTT. It encodes CASSLGGLAGDTGELFF.

The chain carries TRBV19 and TRBJ2-3; 11 bases fit TRBD2. This CDR3 spans 18 amino acids. CDR1 LNHDA and CDR2 SQIVND come from the germline V gene (reference sequence). Trimming at V came to 9 bases and at J to 2 bases, leaving 16 bases not matched to a gene. CDR3 loop: CASRGTSGTRLNTDTQYF. In DNA form, the CDR3 reads TGTGCCAGCCGGGGGACTAGCGGAACCAGATTAAACACAGATACGCAGTATTTT. Using reference TRBV19 and TRBJ2-3 for the parts outside the CDR3, the full variable domain is DGGITQSPKYLFRKEGQNVTLSCEQNLNHDAMYWYRQDPGQGLRLIYYSQIVNDFQKGDIAEGYSVSREKKESFPLTVTSAQKNPTAFYLCASRGTSGTRLNTDTQYFGPGTRLTVL.

V gene TRBV15 combines with J gene TRBJ2-6; D uncertain. The ends were cut back, 0 bases at V and 0 bases at J, with 15 bases in the middle. Germline V gives CDR1 LNHNV, CDR2 YYDKDF (reference sequence). CDR3 length: 19 residues. The CDR3, as DNA: TGTGCCACCAGCAGAGATTCCCAGCCCACTACCTCTGGGGCCAACGTCCTGACTTTC. Translating it yields CATSRDSQPTTSGANVLTF.

The CDR3 loop is CASKVDTIYF. Written as DNA, the CDR3 is TGTGCCAGCAAGGTGGACACCATATATTTT. The chain carries TRBV7-9 and TRBJ1-3; D is unresolved. The ends were cut back, 7 bases at V and 8 bases at J, with 6 bases in the middle. Germline CDR1 reads SEHNR; CDR2 reads FQNEAQ (reference sequence). The CDR3 is 10 residues long.

The genes are TRBV10-3 and TRBJ1-1; no clear D. The CDR3 totals 17 residues. Germline CDR1 is ENHRY and CDR2 is SYGVKD. Trimming left V 2 bases short and J 5 bases short, with 21 bases between. This chain's CDR3 is CAISEGVYLGMGTEAFF. The DNA of the CDR3 is TGTGCCATCAGTGAGGGGGTTTATCTAGGAATGGGGACTGAAGCTTTCTTT.

V is TRBV7-2 and J is TRBJ1-4, with 11 nucleotides matching TRBD1. Germline V lookup: CDR1 SGHTA, CDR2 FQGNSA. This CDR3 has 20 amino acids. V gave up 0 bases and J gave up 7 bases; unmatched junction bases: 16. CDR3 amino acids: CASSLALWRTGGDDSEKLFF. CDR3 nucleotide sequence: TGTGCCAGCAGCTTAGCGCTTTGGAGGACAGGGGGCGATGATAGTGAAAAACTGTTTTTT. The full variable domain, with the rest looked up from reference TRBV7-2 and TRBJ1-4, is GAGVSQSPSNKVTEKGKDVELRCDPISGHTALYWYRQSLGQGLEFLIYFQGNSAPDKSGLPSDRFSAERTGGSVSTLTIQRTQQEDSAVYLCASSLALWRTGGDDSEKLFFGSGTQLSVL.

The CDR3 sequence: CASSQGGQRLYGYTF. The CDR3 nucleotides read TGTGCCAGCAGCCAAGGGGGACAGCGACTTTATGGCTACACCTTC. The chain employs TRBV7-2 and TRBJ1-2, with 7 bases that match TRBD1. Trimming cost V 5 bases and J 5 bases; bases outside gene matches: 11. The CDR3 sequence is 15 residues long. Germline CDR1 and CDR2: SGHTA and FQGNSA.

The chain employs TRBV10-1 and TRBJ2-1; maybe TRBD1 (6 bases). Germline V gene data show CDR1 as WNHNN and CDR2 as SYGVQD (reference sequence). There are 14 residues in the CDR3. V lost 0 bases, J lost 8 bases, and 11 bases lay in between. The CDR3 region is CASSESAGVYEQFF. DNA for the CDR3: TGCGCCAGCAGTGAGTCTGCAGGGGTGTATGAGCAGTTCTTC.

A single count supports this clone. The chain joins TRBV6-5 to TRBJ2-3; 10 nucleotides align to TRBD1. The CDR3 contains 16 residues. The ends lost 3 bases at V and 3 bases at J; junction bases unmatched: 6. CDR1 and CDR2 from the germline V gene are MNHEY and SVGAGI. CDR3 sequence reads: CASSYQGQGFTDTQYF. The CDR3 DNA sequence: TGTGCCAGCAGTTATCAGGGACAGGGGTTTACAGATACGCAGTATTTT.

The chain has TRBV7-2 and TRBJ2-5; possible D gene TRBD2, 6 bases. V gave up 5 bases and J gave up 4 bases, with 20 bases separating them. CDR3 length: 16 amino acids. Germline V gene data show CDR1 as SGHTA and CDR2 as FQGNSA. CDR3: CASSLRGNAGLETQYF. The CDR3 DNA sequence: TGTGCCAGCAGCCTCCGTGGCAATGCGGGACTAGAGACCCAGTACTTC.

The chain links TRBV5-4 to TRBJ2-1, with 8 bases that match TRBD2. The V gene's germline CDR1 is SGHNT and CDR2 YYREEE (reference sequence). J was trimmed by 4 bases and V by 0 bases; bases with no gene match: 3. The CDR3 sequence is 15 residues long. CDR3 nucleotides: TGTGCCAGCAGCTTGGTGGGGACTAGTTACAATGAGCAGTTCTTC. Its translation: CASSLVGTSYNEQFF.

The chain joins TRBV25-1 to TRBJ1-2; 8 nucleotides agree with TRBD1. J gave up 8 bases and V 4 bases, and 3 bases lay outside the gene matches. The germline gives CDR1 MGHDK, CDR2 SYGVNS. This CDR3 is 12 amino acids long. CDR3 in amino acids: CASSVRGQGYTF. DNA for the CDR3: TGTGCCAGCAGTGTCAGGGGGCAAGGCTACACCTTC.

The chain employs TRBV5-4 and TRBJ2-1; 11 bases align to TRBD1. J gave up 10 bases and V 3 bases, and 9 bases lay outside the gene matches. The V gene's germline CDR1 is SGHNT and CDR2 YYREEE (reference sequence). This CDR3 spans 15 amino acids. The CDR3 bases are TGTGCCAGCAGCTGGTCCGGGACAGGGGGTCGGGAGCAGTTCTTC. Its protein is CASSWSGTGGREQFF.

J is TRBJ2-7 and V is TRBV5-1; D is possibly TRBD1 (6 bases). The V gene's germline CDR1 is SGHRS and CDR2 YFSETQ. This CDR3 is built from 13 residues. The V gene lost 4 bases and the J gene lost 5 bases, with 13 bases spanning the gap. The CDR3 here is CASSRGTGNEQYF. In DNA form, the CDR3 reads TGCGCCAGCAGCCGGGGAACAGGGAACGAGCAGTACTTC. The entire variable domain, with the rest obtained from reference TRBV5-1 and TRBJ2-7, is as follows: KAGVTQTPRYLIKTRGQQVTLSCSPISGHRSVSWYQQTPGQGLQFLFEYFSETQRNKGNFPGRFSGRQFSNSRSEMNVSTLELGDSALYLCASSRGTGNEQYFGPGTRLTVT.

The chain employs TRBV4-2 and TRBJ1-4; a weak D match, TRBD1 (5 bases). V lost 0 bases and J 8 bases, leaving 16 bases between the germline ends. The CDR3 extends over 16 amino acids. The germline CDR1 and CDR2 sequences are LGHNA and YNFKEQ. CDR3 amino acids: CASSQDLRGAREKLFF. CDR3 nucleotides: TGTGCCAGCAGCCAAGATTTAAGAGGGGCGAGAGAAAAACTGTTTTTT.

The chain combines TRBV18 with TRBJ1-2; D ambiguous. V shed 0 bases and J shed 3 bases, with 8 bases lying between them. The CDR3 consists of 14 residues. The germline V gene encodes CDR1 KGHSH and CDR2 LQKENI. In DNA, the CDR3 is TGTGCCAGCTCACCACCGGGAATAGACTATGGCTACACCTTC. Its translation: CASSPPGIDYGYTF.